These 25 T cell receptor beta chains were sequenced from one sample in a study of CXCR3-negative and CXCR3-positive naive CD8 T cells. Carrying UMI labels, the TRB cDNA libraries were prepared through 5' RACE. TCRdb reprocessed the 5' RACE reads and keeps a single row for each CDR3 protein, giving no DNA. The repertoire table contains over 150,000 distinct CDR3 sequences. Study outcomes and limitations: CXCR3-positive naive cells had TRB CDR3s that were more hydrophobic than CXCR3-negative naive cells had.

No antigen has been assigned to these receptors. The sequencing sample was made of naive CXCR3+ CD8+ T cells from blood. Described subset: CD45RO-CCR7+CD27+CD95- naive CD8+ T cells expressing CXCR3 (TNR3+). Source of these receptors: a human donor in good health. Some clones in this sample may be carry-over from other donors' samples.

The CDR3 sequence is CSVLTADMNTEAFF. This chain links TRBV29-1 with TRBJ1-1; the D call of TRBD1 rests on TCRdb alone, since no DNA is present to check it. CDR1 and CDR2 (germline): SQVTM, ANQGSEA. This CDR3 has 14 amino acids. The whole variable domain, filled in from reference TRBV29-1 and TRBJ1-1, reads SAVISQKPSRDICQRGTSLTIQCQVDSQVTMMFWYRQQPGQSLTLIATANQGSEATYESGFVIDKFPISRPNLTFSTLTVSNMSPEDSSIYLCSVLTADMNTEAFFGQGTRLTVV.

This rearrangement joins TRBV20-1 to TRBJ2-3; TCRdb reports TRBD1, a call that lacks DNA to check it against. From germline, CDR1 is DFQATT and CDR2 SNEGSKA (reference sequence). There are 15 residues in the CDR3. The CDR3 reads CSASLLGASQDTQYF.

This sequence joins TRBV3-1 and TRBJ2-3. Germline V lookup: CDR1 LGHDT, CDR2 YNNKEL (reference sequence). The CDR3 is 16 residues long. The CDR3 reads CASSQDRGPSADTQYF.

The chain links TRBV7-2 to TRBJ2-7; TCRdb returns TRBD2, unconfirmable since there is no DNA. This CDR3 is built from 16 residues. CDR1 and CDR2 from the germline V gene are SGHTA and FQGNSA. CDR3 protein: CASSGGLAGTLYEQYF.

This chain joins TRBV14 and TRBJ1-3. CDR1 and CDR2 from the germline V gene are SGHDN and FVKESK. The CDR3 totals 13 residues. CDR3 region: CASSEGIANTIYF.

The rearrangement links TRBV29-1 to TRBJ2-2; TCRdb gives TRBD1 as the D gene, but with no DNA this cannot be confirmed. Germline V CDR1 and CDR2: SQVTM, ANQGSEA. The CDR3 consists of 15 residues. CDR3 loop: CSVQQGPSNTGELFF.

This chain connects TRBV6-2 or TRBV6-3 to TRBJ2-1; absent DNA, TCRdb's TRBD2 call cannot be checked. CDR1 is MNHEY, CDR2 SVGEGT, per germline. This CDR3 is built from 14 residues. The CDR3 protein is CASSVGGYYNEQFF.

The V call is TRBV28, the J call TRBJ2-3; checking the TCRdb D call of TRBD1 is not possible without DNA. Germline CDR1 and CDR2: MDHEN and SYDVKM. The CDR3 is made up of 15 amino acids. The CDR3 sequence: CASSLQGTRGDTQYF.

This chain uses TRBV29-1 with TRBJ2-1; TCRdb's D call of TRBD2 is untestable without DNA. The germline V gene has CDR1 SQVTM and CDR2 ANQGSEA. This CDR3 is built from 14 residues. This CDR3 is CSVGLAGDYNEQFF.

This chain links TRBV7-3 with TRBJ2-1; the D gene TCRdb calls, TRBD1, cannot be checked with no DNA. This CDR3 region has 15 residues. CDR1 SGHTA and CDR2 FQGTGA come from the germline V gene. CDR3 sequence: CASSLFGGAPNEQFF.

J is TRBJ1-3 and V is TRBV20-1. Germline values: CDR1 DFQATT, CDR2 SNEGSKA (reference sequence). This CDR3 has 12 amino acids. Here the CDR3 reads CSFIGSGNTIYF.

The V call is TRBV27, the J call TRBJ2-1; as DNA is missing, the TRBD2 call by TCRdb cannot be tested. The CDR3 has 13 amino acids. Germline CDR1 is MNHEY and CDR2 is SMNVEV (reference sequence). The CDR3 sequence is CASGSGSQYEQFF.

The genes are TRBV3-1 and TRBJ1-1. Germline lookup yields CDR1 LGHDT and CDR2 YNNKEL (reference sequence). The CDR3 is made up of 14 amino acids. CDR3: CASSQDRLGQEAFF.

V usage is TRBV28 and J usage is TRBJ2-7; lacking DNA, the TRBD1 call made by TCRdb goes unchecked. CDR3 size: 11 residues. CDR1 and CDR2 (germline): MDHEN, SYDVKM. This CDR3 reads CASTPGVEQYF.

The gene calls are TRBV28 and TRBJ2-1; lacking DNA, the TRBD2 call made by TCRdb goes unchecked. CDR1 is MDHEN, CDR2 SYDVKM, per germline. The CDR3 extends over 15 amino acids. CDR3: CASSRRPSSYNEQFF.

V usage is TRBV4-3 and J usage is TRBJ1-1; TCRdb's assignment of TRBD1 cannot be checked, as there is no DNA. This CDR3 has 19 residues. CDR1 LGHNA and CDR2 YSLEER come from the germline V gene. The CDR3: CASSQGAGGVPPSNTEAFF.

This CDR3 reads CASSLVGELFF. The V and J genes are TRBV28 and TRBJ2-2. Germline V CDR1 and CDR2: MDHEN, SYDVKM. This CDR3 has 11 amino acids.

The gene calls are TRBV7-9 and TRBJ2-4; TCRdb's assignment of TRBD2 cannot be checked, as there is no DNA. Germline V CDR1 and CDR2: SEHNR, FQNEAQ (reference sequence). CDR3 length equals 14 residues. The CDR3 here is CASSWTSGGHIQYF.

The genes are TRBV27 and TRBJ2-2. The V gene's germline CDR1 is MNHEY and CDR2 SMNVEV (reference sequence). This CDR3 has 14 amino acids. The CDR3: CASSFSGWGGELFF.

The chain's CDR3 is CSARDGPPSIQYF. The chain joins TRBV20-1 to TRBJ2-4; TCRdb proposes TRBD2, but this gene call is untestable without DNA. Per the germline V gene, CDR1 is DFQATT and CDR2 is SNEGSKA (reference sequence). This CDR3 spans 13 amino acids.

The chain couples TRBV7-6 to TRBJ2-5. The CDR3 sequence is 13 residues long. CDR1 and CDR2 from the germline V gene are SGHVS and FNYEAQ. CDR3 amino acids: CASRRDDLETQYF.

J is TRBJ2-7 and V is TRBV11-2. This CDR3 has 13 amino acids. The germline CDR1 and CDR2 sequences are SGHAT and FQNNGV. CDR3: CASSLGFGYEQYF. Supplemented by reference TRBV11-2 and TRBJ2-7, the full variable domain reads EAGVAQSPRYKIIEKRQSVAFWCNPISGHATLYWYQQILGQGPKLLIQFQNNGVVDDSQLPKDRFSAERLKGVDSTLKIQPAKLEDSAVYLCASSLGFGYEQYFGPGTRLTVT.

The rearrangement uses TRBV6-2 or TRBV6-3 and TRBJ2-7; checking the TCRdb D call of TRBD2 is not possible without DNA. The CDR3 is made up of 16 amino acids. The germline CDR1 and CDR2 sequences are MNHEY and SVGEGT. The CDR3 spells CASSPADMRASYEQYF.

V usage is TRBV5-1 and J usage is TRBJ1-1. CDR3 length: 15 amino acids. Germline V lookup: CDR1 SGHRS, CDR2 YFSETQ. The CDR3 loop is CASSLGWEVNTEAFF.

The V gene is TRBV3-1, the J gene TRBJ2-1; the TRBD2 assignment by TCRdb is unverifiable without DNA. Germline V CDR1 and CDR2: LGHDT, YNNKEL (reference sequence). This CDR3 is 19 amino acids long. Here the CDR3 reads CASSQLTGTSGSKYNEQFF.